Included here is one TCR beta chain sequence, with context. Its target is unknown. This sample also contains other DNA sequences that code for the same CDR3. Repertoires were generated with immunoSEQ multiplex PCR, while TCRdb's copy carries only in-frame clones and drops some. The sample includes under 95,000 clones, 86% of them seen just once. CDR1 and CDR2 (germline): SGDLS, YYNGEE. This CDR3 has 13 residues. V was cut by 4 bases and J by 2 bases, with 9 bases left in between. This record comes from a study of OX40 agonist ivuxolimab in advanced cancers. Overall study: Of mixed ages from roughly 23 to 85 and averaging 60 years, the group was roughly 85% male.

Whole-study findings and limits: On average, CD8+ T cells showed a greater number of expanded clones than CD4+. Near-lowest levels of clonal expansion characterized partial responders at 0.1-3.0 mg/kg. CD4+ and CD8+ blood T cells expanded clonally by week 6 at 0.1 to 3.0 mg/kg.

The clonotype comes from an adult with an advanced solid tumor such as melanoma, head and neck, liver or kidney cancer. Specimen: CD4+ or CD8+ T cells sorted from blood, collected in a trial of the OX40 agonist ivuxolimab. V usage is TRBV9 and J usage is TRBJ1-1; tentatively, D is TRBD1 (6 bases). The CDR3 here is CASSPGVNTEAFF. DNA for the CDR3: TGTGCCAGCAGCCCAGGGGTTAACACTGAAGCTTTCTTT.